The 24 T cell receptor beta chains reported below all come from one sample, sequenced in a study of cytomegalovirus exposure and HLA in healthy donors. PCR used 60 Vbeta primers and 13 Jbeta primers. This table comes from immunoSEQ multiplex PCR, and its TCRdb copy is limited to in-frame clones, with some not included. The sample shows approximately 140,000 clones, roughly 63% of them seen only once. Specimen: PBMCs. The receptors shown here come from a woman in her fifties or sixties in good health and CMV-seropositive.

This clone was seen more than once but under ten times. The V gene is TRBV4-3, the J gene TRBJ2-3; 10 bases agree with TRBD2. Germline CDR1 and CDR2: LGHNA and YSLEER. CDR3 size: 17 residues. V shed 0 bases, J shed 1 base, and the junction held 4 bases outside the gene matches. The CDR3: CASSQDSGRYRTDTQYF. CDR3 in DNA: TGCGCCAGCAGCCAAGATAGCGGGAGGTACCGCACAGATACGCAGTATTTT.

This rearrangement joins TRBV29-1 to TRBJ2-1; TRBD2 agrees at 9 bases. CDR3 length: 14 residues. CDR1 is SQVTM, CDR2 ANQGSEA, per germline. With 8 bases clipped from V and 9 bases from J, the junction kept 14 bases outside the gene matches. In DNA, the CDR3 is TGCAGCCTTTCCGGAGCGGGAGGAGGTAGTGAGCAGTTCTTC. Translating gives CSLSGAGGGSEQFF.

This chain connects TRBV5-1 to TRBJ2-2; D gene ambiguous. With 0 bases removed from V and 1 base from J, the gap between germline ends came to 4 bases. Germline V gene sequence: CDR1 SGHRS, CDR2 YFSETQ. The CDR3 runs 14 residues. The CDR3 DNA reads TGCGCCAGCAGCTTGGACAGGAACACCGGGGAGCTGTTTTTT. Protein product: CASSLDRNTGELFF.

The chain joins TRBV10-3 to TRBJ2-3; TRBD2 matches 7 bases. The V segment lost 6 bases and the J segment 2 bases; nucleotides outside the gene matches: 8. The CDR3 is 15 residues long. CDR1 is ENHRY and CDR2 is SYGVKD in the germline V gene. The CDR3, as DNA: TGTGCCATCAGAGGCTCTAGCGGCGCCACAGATACGCAGTATTTT. Residues: CAIRGSSGATDTQYF.

This clone was seen a few times. The rearrangement uses TRBV5-1 and TRBJ2-7; TRBD2 is a possible D gene (6 bases). Germline V lookup: CDR1 SGHRS, CDR2 YFSETQ. The ends were cut back, 0 bases at V and 3 bases at J, with 13 bases in the middle. The length of the CDR3 is 15 residues. The CDR3: CASSLDPGEGYEQYF. The CDR3 DNA follows: TGCGCCAGCAGCTTGGACCCGGGAGAGGGCTACGAGCAGTACTTC.

J is TRBJ2-7 and V is TRBV6-1; D gene unclear. Deletions cut 8 bases from V and 7 bases from J, with 12 bases between. Germline V gene sequence: CDR1 MNHNS, CDR2 SASEGT. CDR3 size: 11 residues. CDR3 residues: CASRARYEQYF. The CDR3 DNA follows: TGTGCCAGCCGAGCGAGGTATGAGCAGTACTTC.

J is TRBJ2-2 and V is TRBV7-2, with a weak D call TRBD2 (5 bases). V was cut by 3 bases and J by 1 base, with 9 bases left in between. Germline loops: CDR1 SGHTA, CDR2 FQGNSA. The CDR3 length is 15 residues. The CDR3 is CASSLRSGNTGELFF. CDR3 in DNA: TGTGCCAGCAGCTTGAGGAGCGGGAACACCGGGGAGCTGTTTTTT.

The V gene is TRBV28, the J gene TRBJ2-7; TRBD1 aligns across 7 bases. Germline V gene lookup returns CDR1 MDHEN and CDR2 SYDVKM. The CDR3 has 15 residues. The CDR3, as DNA: TGTGTCATACAAGAGACAGGGACGAGCTCCTACGAGCAGTACTTC. Translation gives CVIQETGTSSYEQYF.

This clone was counted a few times. The rearrangement joins TRBV5-1 to TRBJ2-1; TRBD1 agrees at 12 bases. This CDR3 is 16 amino acids long. V lost 3 bases and J lost 9; bases outside the gene matches: 10. Looked up from germline, CDR1 is SGHRS and CDR2 is YFSETQ. The CDR3 DNA is TGCGCCAGCAGCTCCCAGGTCGGGACAGGGGGCCTTGAGCAGTTCTTC. Its protein product is CASSSQVGTGGLEQFF.

The V and J genes are TRBV6-1 and TRBJ2-5; TRBD1 matches at 7 bases. Losses at the gene ends were 2 bases for V and 4 bases for J; bases not matched to a gene: 7. Germline loops: CDR1 MNHNS, CDR2 SASEGT. The CDR3 covers 15 residues. CDR3 nucleotides: TGTGCCAGCAGTGAACTGGCAGGGGGAGTAGAGACCCAGTACTTC. Translation: CASSELAGGVETQYF.

V gene TRBV9 combines with J gene TRBJ1-1; possible D gene TRBD1, 5 bases. Trimming left V 1 base short and J 13 bases short, with 29 bases between. Germline CDR1 is SGDLS and CDR2 is YYNGEE. This CDR3 is built from 17 residues. The CDR3 nucleotides read TGTGCCAGCAGCGTAACGGGGGGGATGGGTGGGGCAGGGATCGTTTTCTTT. As protein: CASSVTGGMGGAGIVFF.

This clone was seen once. The chain recombines TRBV5-4 with TRBJ2-5; 8 nucleotides match TRBD2. CDR3 length: 15 amino acids. Germline values: CDR1 SGHNT, CDR2 YYREEE (reference sequence). The ends lost 3 bases at V and 5 bases at J; junction bases unmatched: 9. CDR3 coding DNA: TGTGCCAGCAGCTCCCCGGGTCCGGGAGGGGAGACCCAGTACTTC. The encoded protein is CASSSPGPGGETQYF.

J is TRBJ2-7 and V is TRBV29-1, with D possibly TRBD2 on 6 matching bases. Trimming took 7 bases from V and 4 from J, leaving 11 bases between them. The CDR3 is 11 amino acids. Germline V gives CDR1 SQVTM, CDR2 ANQGSEA. Written as DNA, the CDR3 is TGCAGCGGGGGGGAAGATTACGAGCAGTACTTC. Translating gives CSGGEDYEQYF.

The table lists this clone with a few counts. This chain joins TRBV5-1 and TRBJ1-3; 9 bases fit TRBD1. The CDR3 consists of 16 residues. Germline V gives CDR1 SGHRS, CDR2 YFSETQ. V lost 2 bases to trimming and J lost 2 bases; unmatched junction nucleotides: 5. CDR3 protein: CASSLQGALTGNTIYF. CDR3 nucleotide sequence: TGCGCCAGCAGCTTACAGGGGGCGCTGACTGGAAACACCATATATTTT.

V gene TRBV28 combines with J gene TRBJ1-5; TRBD1 might be the D (6 bases). V lost 3 bases, J lost 4 bases, and 19 bases lay in between. This CDR3 comprises 17 residues. Germline CDR1 is MDHEN and CDR2 is SYDVKM. The CDR3 loop is CASSFQGSSRVNQPQHF. In nucleotides, the CDR3 is TGTGCCAGCAGTTTCCAGGGGTCCTCGAGGGTTAATCAGCCCCAGCATTTT. The entire variable domain, with the rest obtained from reference TRBV28 and TRBJ1-5, is as follows: DVKVTQSSRYLVKRTGEKVFLECVQDMDHENMFWYRQDPGLGLRLIYFSYDVKMKEKGDIPEGYSVSREKKERFSLILESASTNQTSMYLCASSFQGSSRVNQPQHFGDGTRLSIL.

The V call is TRBV6-6, the J call TRBJ1-2; 10 nucleotides agree with TRBD1. V shed 2 bases and J 6 bases; nucleotides not matched to a gene: 6. Germline assignment: CDR1 MNHNY and CDR2 SVGAGI (reference sequence). This CDR3 comprises 15 residues. CDR3 DNA sequence: TGTGCCAGCAGTTACCCGGGGGGACAGGGGAATGGCTACACCTTC. It translates to CASSYPGGQGNGYTF.

This clone came up a few times. The CDR3 sequence is CASSLGGRNEQFF. In nucleotides, the CDR3 is TGTGCCAGCAGTTTGGGGGGGCGAAATGAGCAGTTCTTC. This chain uses TRBV28 with TRBJ2-1; a possible D gene is TRBD2 (7 bases). This CDR3 has 13 amino acids. Trimming shortened V by 3 bases and J by 7 bases, and 10 bases separated the two germline ends. Germline-derived CDR1 and CDR2 are MDHEN and SYDVKM.

V gene TRBV6-6 combines with J gene TRBJ1-4; D is possibly TRBD1 (5 bases). This CDR3 spans 16 amino acids. Looked up from germline, CDR1 is MNHNY and CDR2 is SVGAGI (reference sequence). Trimming took off 5 bases at V and 0 bases at J, with 13 bases between the two ends. The CDR3 is CASSTPDKATNEKLFF. CDR3 sequence (DNA): TGTGCCAGCAGTACGCCGGACAAGGCAACTAATGAAAAACTGTTTTTT.

This clone turned up a few times. The V and J genes are TRBV29-1 and TRBJ2-7, with TRBD1 matching 9 bases. The CDR3 loop spans 12 amino acids. V trimming: 7 bases; J trimming: 2 bases; junction bases outside the gene matches: 3. Germline V gene sequence: CDR1 SQVTM, CDR2 ANQGSEA. This chain's CDR3 is CSGGQGTYEQYF. The CDR3, as DNA: TGCAGCGGGGGACAGGGTACCTACGAGCAGTACTTC.

This rearrangement joins TRBV9 to TRBJ2-3; the match to TRBD1 covers 7 bases. The length of the CDR3 is 16 residues. Germline trimming cut 0 bases from V and 0 bases from J; bases unmatched to any gene: 4. Germline V gives CDR1 SGDLS, CDR2 YYNGEE. CDR3 sequence (DNA): TGTGCCAGCAGCGTAGAGGGGGCCCATAGCACAGATACGCAGTATTTT. Protein product: CASSVEGAHSTDTQYF.

The V call is TRBV4-1, the J call TRBJ1-5; D is undetermined. The V gene's germline CDR1 is MGHRA and CDR2 YSYEKL. Between the trimmed V and J ends, which lost 0 bases and 0 bases, there was a span of 6 bases. The CDR3 has 15 residues. The CDR3 loop reads CASSQDFHSNQPQHF. DNA of the CDR3: TGCGCCAGCAGCCAAGATTTCCATAGCAATCAGCCCCAGCATTTT.

This chain links TRBV18 with TRBJ1-1; no reliable D call. The CDR3 contains 15 residues. Trimming pared 2 bases from V and 5 bases from J, leaving 15 bases between. Germline loops: CDR1 KGHSH, CDR2 LQKENI. For the CDR3, the DNA is TGTGCCAGCTCACCAGCCGCGGGGTTGAGGACTGAAGCTTTCTTT. Protein sequence: CASSPAAGLRTEAFF.

V usage is TRBV5-1 and J usage is TRBJ1-5; 7 positions agree with TRBD1. This CDR3 has 16 amino acids. Germline V lookup: CDR1 SGHRS, CDR2 YFSETQ. Trimming took 4 bases from V and 3 from J; bases not matched to a gene: 10. CDR3 amino acids: CASSPLPTGNNQPQHF. In nucleotides, the CDR3 is TGCGCCAGCAGCCCCCTCCCGACAGGGAACAATCAGCCCCAGCATTTT.

This rearrangement joins TRBV15 to TRBJ2-3, with a weak D call TRBD2 (6 bases). The CDR3 runs 14 residues. V lost 5 bases and J 1 base, leaving 10 bases between the germline ends. CDR1 LNHNV and CDR2 YYDKDF come from the germline V gene (reference sequence). The CDR3 DNA reads TGTGCCACCAGCGGTAGCGGTCGCACAGATACGCAGTATTTT. Protein sequence: CATSGSGRTDTQYF.